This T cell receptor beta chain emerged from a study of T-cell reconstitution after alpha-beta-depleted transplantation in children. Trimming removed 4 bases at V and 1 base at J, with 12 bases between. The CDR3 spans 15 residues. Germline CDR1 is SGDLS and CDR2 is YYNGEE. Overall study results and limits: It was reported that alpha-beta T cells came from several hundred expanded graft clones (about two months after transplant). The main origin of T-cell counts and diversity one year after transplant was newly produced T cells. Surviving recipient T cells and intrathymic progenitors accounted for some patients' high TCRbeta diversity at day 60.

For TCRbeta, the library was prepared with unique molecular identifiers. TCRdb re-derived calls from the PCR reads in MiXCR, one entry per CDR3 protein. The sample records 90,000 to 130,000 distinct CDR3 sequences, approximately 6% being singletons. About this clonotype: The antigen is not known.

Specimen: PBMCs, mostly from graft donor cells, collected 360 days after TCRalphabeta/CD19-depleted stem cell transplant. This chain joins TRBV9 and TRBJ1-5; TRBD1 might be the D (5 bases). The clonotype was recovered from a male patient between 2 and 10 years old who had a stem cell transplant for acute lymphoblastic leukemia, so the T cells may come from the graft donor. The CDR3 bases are TGTGCCAGCAGCCCCTGGGGCGAAAGCAATCAGCCCCAGCATTTT. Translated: CASSPWGESNQPQHF.